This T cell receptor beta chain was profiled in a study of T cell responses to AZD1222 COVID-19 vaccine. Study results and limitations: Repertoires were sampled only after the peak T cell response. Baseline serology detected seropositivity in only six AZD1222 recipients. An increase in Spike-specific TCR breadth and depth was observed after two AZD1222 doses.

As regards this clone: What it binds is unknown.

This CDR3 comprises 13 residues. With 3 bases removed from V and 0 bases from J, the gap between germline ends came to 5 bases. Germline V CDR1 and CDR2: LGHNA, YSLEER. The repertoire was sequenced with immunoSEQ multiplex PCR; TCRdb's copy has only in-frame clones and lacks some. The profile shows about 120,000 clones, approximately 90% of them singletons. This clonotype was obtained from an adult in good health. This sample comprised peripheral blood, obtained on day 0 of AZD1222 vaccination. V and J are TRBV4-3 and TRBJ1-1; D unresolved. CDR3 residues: CASSQGMNTEAFF. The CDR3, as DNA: TGCGCCAGCAGCCAGGGAATGAACACTGAAGCTTTCTTT.